This TCR beta chain was found in a study of regulatory T cells in long-lasting Graves disease. Regarding the study as a whole: Patients with persistent disease showed a bias toward TRBV28, TRBJ1-2 and TRBJ2-5. Persistent patients had a count of shared public clonotypes (about 2,700) that exceeded that of new patients (966).

Investigators prepared the TCR beta libraries by applying iRepertoire HTBI primers and Arm-PCR of CDR3 regions. TCRdb ran MiXCR on the multiplex PCR reads and lists one entry per CDR3 protein. The sample has almost 450,000 distinct CDR3 sequences, about 15% seen once. This clonotype was found many times. The antigen is not known. Time point of the sample: newly diagnosed GD, antithyroid drugs for less than 3 months. From RNA extracted from PBMCs, the TCR library was made. The V gene's germline CDR1 is SQVTM and CDR2 ANQGSEA. V shed 6 bases and J 0 bases; nucleotides not matched to a gene: 6. This CDR3 comprises 14 residues. These data also formed part of another study, on T cells in Graves' hyperthyroidism and ophthalmopathy. That study adds: Among clonotypes expanded in thyroid above 0.001, most were also found in blood.

The sequence was collected from a woman aged 25 to 45 with Graves disease. The chain uses TRBV29-1 and TRBJ1-2; 8 nucleotides agree with TRBD1. Source: peripheral blood mononuclear cells (PBMCs), taken at new diagnosis, from a patient treated with antithyroid drugs. The CDR3 nucleotides read TGCAGCGTCGCGGGACAGGTAGCTAACTATGGCTACACCTTC. It is translated as CSVAGQVANYGYTF.